This is a list of T cell receptor beta chains from one sample in a study of T-cell memory formation after mild COVID-19. TCRdb itself ran the 5' RACE reads through MiXCR, one entry per CDR3 protein. The sample contains around 510,000 distinct CDR3 sequences, approximately 21% of which appear only once. What was sequenced was PBMCs or a T cell subset sorted from them (not recorded which). The receptors were gathered from an adult woman who had mild COVID-19 (a few samples of this study predate the infection). Cell type and time point are not known. Each CDR3 is given with its conserved first and last residue. The D gene is left open where the match is weak. The size of a clone is reported for some rows only, either as once, few or many, or as a class for expanded clones.

V gene	J gene	D gene	clone size	CDR3 DNA	CDR3 protein
TRBV20-1	TRBJ1-1	.	.	TGCAGTGCCCTGGGACCCGACACTGAAGCTTTCTTT	CSALGPDTEAFF
TRBV7-9	TRBJ2-3	.	few	TGTGCCAGCAGCTCTGCTCTAGCAAGGCAAGATACGCAGTATTTT	CASSSALARQDTQYF
TRBV7-9	TRBJ2-3	.	.	TGTGCCAGCAGCTTTTTGGGGGGGGGCCCAACCCTTACAGATACGCAGTATTTT	CASSFLGGGPTLTDTQYF
TRBV7-2	TRBJ2-3	TRBD2	.	TGTGCCAGCAGCCGAAGAGCGGGAGCCACAGATACGCAGTATTTT	CASSRRAGATDTQYF
TRBV2	TRBJ2-1	TRBD1	.	TGTGCCAGCAGTAACGGACAGGGGGCGCGGAATGAGCAGTTCTTC	CASSNGQGARNEQFF
TRBV12-3/TRBV12-4	TRBJ2-5	.	few	TGTGCCAGCAGTTTAGCGAGAAGGGCCCTCGGGTACTTC	CASSLARRALGYF
TRBV29-1	TRBJ2-3	.	many	TGCAGCGTCCGAGGACAGATCAGCACAGATACGCAGTATTTT	CSVRGQISTDTQYF
TRBV18	TRBJ1-2	.	few	TGTGCCAGCTCTACGGACGGGAACTATGGCTACACCTTC	CASSTDGNYGYTF
TRBV6-2/TRBV6-3	TRBJ2-3	.	few	TGTGCCAGCAGTTCGGACTGGAGCACAGATACGCAGTATTTT	CASSSDWSTDTQYF
TRBV6-4	TRBJ2-1	.	few	TGTGCCAGCAGTGAAATGCAGGGCCCTTACAATGAGCAGTTCTTC	CASSEMQGPYNEQFF
TRBV24-1	TRBJ2-1	TRBD1	once	TGTGCCACCAGTGACCGGGACAGGCCCTCCTACAATGAGCAGTTCTTC	CATSDRDRPSYNEQFF
TRBV7-8	TRBJ2-5	.	many	TGTGCCAGCATGTGGGGGGCTGGGTTTCAAGAGACCCAGTACTTC	CASMWGAGFQETQYF
TRBV7-9	TRBJ1-2	.	few	TGTGCCAGCAGCCGGAGCCCGGTCCGGGCGGGTGGCTACACCTTC	CASSRSPVRAGGYTF
TRBV3-1	TRBJ1-3	.	.	TGTGCCAGCAGCCAAGTCAGCGGGGGAAACACCATATATTTT	CASSQVSGGNTIYF
TRBV24-1	TRBJ2-7	TRBD1	few	TGTGCCACAGCCTCCTTGGACAGGGAATACGAGCAGTACTTC	CATASLDREYEQYF
TRBV6-6	TRBJ1-5	.	.	TGTGCCAGCAGTACTTCCTGGACCGATTTTAGCAATCAGCCCCAGCATTTT	CASSTSWTDFSNQPQHF
TRBV5-4	TRBJ1-2	.	many	TGTGCCAGCAGCTTGGATCCGGGACCGAGGACTGGAGGCTACACCTTC	CASSLDPGPRTGGYTF
TRBV20-1	TRBJ2-7	.	.	TGCAGTCCCTCGGGTATGGACTACGAGCAGTACTTC	CSPSGMDYEQYF
TRBV10-3	TRBJ1-2	.	few	TGTGCCATCAGTGAGTCTGGAGATGGCTACACCTTC	CAISESGDGYTF
TRBV29-1	TRBJ2-7	.	.	TGCAGCGTTGAAGGGGTCGGGGACGAGCAGTACTTC	CSVEGVGDEQYF
TRBV5-1	TRBJ2-7	.	.	TGCGCCAGCAGCAAGGAACGGACCTACGAGCAGTACTTC	CASSKERTYEQYF
TRBV6-5	TRBJ2-7	TRBD1	few	TGTGCCAGCAGTCGAGACAGGGGGTGGCACGAGCAGTACTTC	CASSRDRGWHEQYF
TRBV4-3	TRBJ1-5	.	few	TGCGCCAGCAGCCGCGCGCTTCTAGTCCCCGGGAGCAATCAGCCCCAGCATTTT	CASSRALLVPGSNQPQHF
TRBV12-3/TRBV12-4	TRBJ2-1	TRBD1	.	TGTGCCAGCAGTCTCTCGGGACAGGGCTCCCGAGAGCAGTTCTTC	CASSLSGQGSREQFF
TRBV3-1	TRBJ1-2	TRBD1	once	TGTGCCAGCAGCCAAGGACAGGGGCATGGCTACACCTTC	CASSQGQGHGYTF
TRBV4-1	TRBJ2-3	.	few	TGCGCCAGCAGCCTTCACTTACCCAGTTTTGGGGACCTCCCAGATACGCAGTATTTT	CASSLHLPSFGDLPDTQYF
TRBV4-3	TRBJ1-2	.	few	TGCGCCAGCAGCCAAGTGGGGGGCGGCTATGGCTACACCTTC	CASSQVGGGYGYTF
TRBV30	TRBJ2-1	.	.	TGTGCCTGGATTAGTCCCCAGGATCTGCCCTACAATGAGCAGTTCTTC	CAWISPQDLPYNEQFF
TRBV20-1	TRBJ2-7	.	few	TGCAGTGCTAGAGGCATCTCCTACGAGCAGTACTTC	CSARGISYEQYF
TRBV12-3/TRBV12-4	TRBJ2-4	.	.	TGTGCCAGCAGTTTACCAGAGGGCATTCAGTACTTC	CASSLPEGIQYF
TRBV18	TRBJ2-1	TRBD1	.	TGTGCCAGCTCACCCAAGGGACAGGGGGGATATGTGGATGAGCAGTTCTTC	CASSPKGQGGYVDEQFF
TRBV18	TRBJ1-1	.	.	TGTGCCAGCTCACCAAGCCGGGGCACTGAAGCTTTCTTT	CASSPSRGTEAFF
TRBV6-1	TRBJ2-5	.	.	TGTGCCGGAACGAAAAACCTTTTGGAGACCCAGTACTTC	CAGTKNLLETQYF
TRBV4-1	TRBJ2-3	.	.	TGCGCCAGCAGCCACCCGAGGGAGGGGGGCACAGATACGCAGTATTTT	CASSHPREGGTDTQYF
TRBV7-9	TRBJ1-2	.	.	TGTGCCAGCAGCGCGCGGGAACTCGGCAGGGGCTACACCTTC	CASSARELGRGYTF
TRBV6-5	TRBJ2-3	TRBD2	.	TGTGCCAGCAGTAAAGCACTAGCGGGGGGGAGTAAAGATACGCAGTATTTT	CASSKALAGGSKDTQYF
TRBV4-1	TRBJ2-7	TRBD2	.	TGCGCCAGCAGCCAAGAAAAGCGGGGGGAACGCTACGAGCAGTACTTC	CASSQEKRGERYEQYF
TRBV6-6	TRBJ1-1	.	.	TGTGCCAGCAGCCGGAGAGTATCAGAGAACACTGAAGCTTTCTTT	CASSRRVSENTEAFF
TRBV5-1	TRBJ1-2	.	.	TGCGCCAGCAGCTTTGATCGGCATGGCTACACCTTC	CASSFDRHGYTF
TRBV12-3/TRBV12-4	TRBJ2-2	.	.	TGTGCCAGCAACCACCCCGCGTCTATCACCACCGGGGAGCTGTTTTTT	CASNHPASITTGELFF
TRBV20-1	TRBJ1-2	.	few	TGCAGTGCTATTCGGGGCCTGGGCTACACCTTC	CSAIRGLGYTF
TRBV20-1	TRBJ1-1	.	few	TGCAGTGCCGCCCCGTCGGGTAGAGTGAACACTGAAGCTTTCTTT	CSAAPSGRVNTEAFF
TRBV29-1	TRBJ2-5	.	many	TGCAGCGTTGCGAAGCCTCCCCGGGAGACCCAGTACTTC	CSVAKPPRETQYF
TRBV12-3/TRBV12-4	TRBJ1-2	.	.	TGTGCCAGCAGTTTCGGGGCGAGCTATGGCTACACCTTC	CASSFGASYGYTF
TRBV12-3/TRBV12-4	TRBJ2-2	TRBD1	few	TGTGCCAGCAGTTTAAGTACAGGGGGCTATGGGGAGCTGTTTTTT	CASSLSTGGYGELFF
TRBV5-6	TRBJ2-1	TRBD1	few	TGTGCCAGCAGCTTGGGTTGGGACAGGGGGCTCAATGAGCAGTTCTTC	CASSLGWDRGLNEQFF
TRBV7-3	TRBJ2-3	TRBD1	.	TGTGCCAGCAGCCCCCGGGGACAGAGAAGCACAGATACGCAGTATTTT	CASSPRGQRSTDTQYF
TRBV15	TRBJ2-2	TRBD2	.	TGTGCCACCAGCAGAGAGGGACTAGCGGGAGGGACCGGGGAGCTGTTTTTT	CATSREGLAGGTGELFF
TRBV7-2	TRBJ1-2	.	.	TGTGCCAGCAGTTTTGGCACCTTC	CASSFGTF
TRBV5-5	TRBJ1-4	TRBD1	few	TGTGCCAGCAGCTTGGCGAGGGGGCCTAATGAAAAACTGTTTTTT	CASSLARGPNEKLFF
TRBV28	TRBJ2-1	TRBD2	.	TGTGCCAGCAGTTTTAGAGCGGGAGGGCCCTACAATGAGCAGTTCTTC	CASSFRAGGPYNEQFF
TRBV5-1	TRBJ2-1	.	.	TGCGCCAGCAGCTTGCAGAATGAGCAGTTCTTC	CASSLQNEQFF
TRBV29-1	TRBJ2-1	.	few	TGCAGCGCCGGAGGAGGGGGTTCCTACAATGAGCAGTTCTTC	CSAGGGGSYNEQFF
TRBV20-1	TRBJ2-5	TRBD2	.	TGCAGTGCTAGATGGAGCGGGGGCTCAAGGGAGGAGACCCAGTACTTC	CSARWSGGSREETQYF
TRBV20-1	TRBJ1-5	.	.	TGCAGTGCTAGTCTGTTGGGGAATGATCAGCCCCAGCATTTT	CSASLLGNDQPQHF
TRBV7-2	TRBJ2-5	TRBD2	few	TGTGCCAGCAGCTTACCGGGCGGGGGGGCCCAAGAGACCCAGTACTTC	CASSLPGGGAQETQYF
TRBV11-1	TRBJ1-2	TRBD1	.	TGTGCCAGCAGCCCCGGGACAGGGATGGGCTACACCTTC	CASSPGTGMGYTF